What follows are 29 T cell receptor beta chains derived from one specimen sequenced in a study of blood T cell repertoires in COVID-19. Generated by immunoSEQ multiplex PCR, the TCRdb table keeps only in-frame clones and is missing some. The repertoire holds 160,000 or so clones, with around 80% as singletons. Sequencing was carried out using PBMCs or T cells enriched from blood (not recorded which). These receptors originate from a man aged 45-60 years who had recovered from COVID-19.

The V and J genes are TRBV28 and TRBJ2-1, with TRBD2 as a possible D gene (7 bases). CDR3 length equals 14 residues. CDR1 is MDHEN and CDR2 is SYDVKM in the germline V gene. Trimming pared 2 bases from V and 7 bases from J, leaving 12 bases between. This CDR3 is CASSLAGARNEQFF. For the CDR3, the DNA is TGTGCCAGCAGTTTAGCGGGGGCCAGGAATGAGCAGTTCTTC.

This chain links TRBV19 with TRBJ2-5, with TRBD2 as a possible D gene (5 bases). This CDR3 is built from 14 residues. Germline CDR1 reads LNHDA; CDR2 reads SQIVND (reference sequence). The ends were cut back, 4 bases at V and 2 bases at J, with 11 bases in the middle. The CDR3 sequence is CASSTPWEQETQYF. CDR3 coding DNA: TGTGCCAGTAGTACCCCTTGGGAGCAAGAGACCCAGTACTTC. Drawing the rest from reference TRBV19 and TRBJ2-5, the complete variable domain is DGGITQSPKYLFRKEGQNVTLSCEQNLNHDAMYWYRQDPGQGLRLIYYSQIVNDFQKGDIAEGYSVSREKKESFPLTVTSAQKNPTAFYLCASSTPWEQETQYFGPGTRLLVL.

The chain is built from TRBV6-1 and TRBJ1-3, with a tentative D call TRBD1 (5 bases). V was trimmed by 4 bases and J by 4 bases, leaving 17 bases between them. This CDR3 contains 16 residues. Germline V gene data show CDR1 as MNHNS and CDR2 as SASEGT. For the CDR3, the DNA is TGTGCCAGCAGTGTTTCCGGGACTACGGCCGGAAACACCATATATTTT. Translating gives CASSVSGTTAGNTIYF.

The chain carries TRBV12-3 or TRBV12-4 and TRBJ2-7; perhaps TRBD2 as D (6 bases). V lost 5 bases and J 9 bases, leaving 14 bases between the germline ends. The CDR3 extends over 12 amino acids. The CDR3 here is CASSPGAPGQYF. CDR3 nucleotide sequence: TGTGCCAGCAGTCCGGGAGCGCCGGGGCAGTACTTC.

The CDR3 coding sequence is TGCAGTGCTAGTAATCTGAATCAGCCCCAGCATTTT. Amino acids: CSASNLNQPQHF. This chain joins TRBV20-1 and TRBJ1-5; no definite D call. Trimming cost V 3 bases and J 4 bases, with 7 bases left between them. The CDR3 totals 12 residues. Per the germline V gene, CDR1 is DFQATT and CDR2 is SNEGSKA (reference sequence).

This clone has just a few counts. The chain carries TRBV4-2 and TRBJ2-7; D possibly corresponds to TRBD1 (5 bases). The germline V gene encodes CDR1 LGHNA and CDR2 YNFKEQ. The CDR3 contains 16 residues. V dropped 1 base and J dropped 1 base, with 14 bases sitting between them. CDR3 sequence (DNA): TGTGCCAGCAGCCAAGGGGTAGGGGTATCGTCCTACGAGCAGTACTTC. It is translated as CASSQGVGVSSYEQYF.

The chain has TRBV7-9 and TRBJ1-3; D uncertain. Germline V lookup: CDR1 SEHNR, CDR2 FQNEAQ (reference sequence). The CDR3 has 15 amino acids. Deletions cut 4 bases from V and 4 bases from J, with 14 bases between. The CDR3 nucleotides are TGTGCCAGCAGCTCACAACCCATGACAGGAAACACCATATATTTT. It specifies CASSSQPMTGNTIYF.

The chain employs TRBV18 and TRBJ1-5; unclear D gene. V dropped 4 bases and J dropped 3 bases, with 13 bases sitting between them. The CDR3 totals 15 residues. CDR1 is KGHSH and CDR2 is LQKENI in the germline V gene. CDR3 residues: CASSLLPSSNQPQHF. CDR3 DNA sequence: TGTGCCAGCTCACTTCTTCCTAGCTCCAATCAGCCCCAGCATTTT.

CDR3 sequence: CATSLKANTEAFF. The CDR3 DNA follows: TGTGCCACCAGCCTAAAAGCGAACACTGAAGCTTTCTTT. The chain is built from TRBV15 and TRBJ1-1; D unresolved. The CDR3 runs to 13 residues. Germline lookup yields CDR1 LNHNV and CDR2 YYDKDF (reference sequence). V lost 5 bases and J 1 base, leaving 8 bases between the germline ends.

This chain uses TRBV6-5 with TRBJ1-6; the D gene is possibly TRBD1 (6 bases). The CDR3 totals 15 residues. The germline V gene has CDR1 MNHEY and CDR2 SVGAGI. V shed 5 bases and J shed 6 bases, with 14 bases lying between them. CDR3 bases: TGTGCCAGCAGTAAAACAGGGCTGGGTAATTCACCCCTCCACTTT. Protein sequence: CASSKTGLGNSPLHF.

The CDR3 DNA follows: TGTGCCAGTAGAAATCGCGGACTAGCGAGTGGAGATACGCAGTATTTT. Translation: CASRNRGLASGDTQYF. The chain couples TRBV19 to TRBJ2-3, with 9 bases aligning to TRBD2. V lost 6 bases to trimming and J lost 5 bases; unmatched junction nucleotides: 12. Germline V gives CDR1 LNHDA, CDR2 SQIVND (reference sequence). The CDR3 runs to 16 residues. The whole variable domain, remainder taken from reference TRBV19 and TRBJ2-3, is DGGITQSPKYLFRKEGQNVTLSCEQNLNHDAMYWYRQDPGQGLRLIYYSQIVNDFQKGDIAEGYSVSREKKESFPLTVTSAQKNPTAFYLCASRNRGLASGDTQYFGPGTRLTVL.

The chain employs TRBV3-1 (or the pseudogene TRBV3-2) and TRBJ2-7; TRBD2 might be the D (6 bases). The V gene's germline CDR1 is LGHDT and CDR2 YNNKEL (reference sequence). The CDR3 sequence is 17 residues long. Trimming removed 4 bases from V and 0 bases from J, with 19 bases in between. The CDR3 loop is CASSLPGAGQSSYEQYF. Here the CDR3 DNA reads TGTGCCAGCAGCCTCCCTGGGGCGGGGCAGAGCTCCTACGAGCAGTACTTC.

V is TRBV10-3 and J is TRBJ1-4; no reliable D call. V dropped 3 bases and J dropped 8 bases, with 10 bases sitting between them. Germline CDR1 and CDR2: ENHRY and SYGVKD. The CDR3 length is 13 residues. CDR3 in amino acids: CAISDSLPEKLFF. CDR3 coding DNA: TGTGCCATCAGTGACTCTCTCCCCGAAAAACTGTTTTTT.

This clone was detected once. The genes are TRBV3-1 (or the pseudogene TRBV3-2) and TRBJ1-1, with a possible D match to TRBD1 (6 bases). In germline, CDR1 is LGHDT, CDR2 YNNKEL (reference sequence). This CDR3 has 14 amino acids. V lost 6 bases, J lost 3 bases, and 14 bases lay in between. The CDR3 region is CASRNPGDHTEAFF. The CDR3 coding sequence is TGTGCCAGCAGAAACCCAGGGGACCACACTGAAGCTTTCTTT.

This chain joins TRBV11-1 and TRBJ1-2, with D perhaps matching TRBD1 (6 bases). V dropped 5 bases and J dropped 2 bases, with 15 bases sitting between them. Germline CDR1 reads SGHAT; CDR2 reads FQDESV (reference sequence). This CDR3 is built from 15 residues. The CDR3 nucleotides are TGTGCCAGCAGCCCCGGAGACAGGCCGAACTATGGCTACACCTTC. Translated, it gives CASSPGDRPNYGYTF.

The chain links TRBV27 to TRBJ2-7; 10 nucleotides line up with TRBD1. CDR1 MNHEY and CDR2 SMNVEV come from the germline V gene (reference sequence). J gave up 9 bases and V 8 bases, and 19 bases lay outside the gene matches. This CDR3 spans 16 amino acids. CDR3 residues: CASPAPRGQGILWQYF. In DNA form, the CDR3 reads TGTGCCAGCCCAGCCCCCCGGGGACAGGGGATCCTATGGCAGTACTTC.

The rearrangement uses TRBV5-1 and TRBJ2-7; D is perhaps TRBD1 (6 bases). Per the germline V gene, CDR1 is SGHRS and CDR2 is YFSETQ. The V and J ends lost 0 bases and 4 bases respectively, with 11 bases between them. This CDR3 is built from 14 residues. Here the CDR3 DNA reads TGCGCCAGCAGCTTGGAGGCAGGGGTTTACGAGCAGTACTTC. Translated, it gives CASSLEAGVYEQYF.

With respect to this clone: A read error may produce the germline difference seen at one junction end. The chain carries TRBV5-8 and TRBJ1-5, with 9 bases identical to TRBD1. Germline lookup yields CDR1 SGHTS and CDR2 YDEGEE. The length of the CDR3 is 15 residues. CDR3 in amino acids: CASNLGGTGFQPQHF. CDR3 in DNA: TGTGCCAGCAACTTGGGGGGGACAGGGTTTCAGCCCCAGCATTTT. Variable domain in full (rest from reference TRBV5-8 and TRBJ1-5): EAGVTQSPTHLIKTRGQQATLRCSPISGHTSVYWYQQALGLGLQFLLWYDEGEERNRGNFPPRFSGRQFPNYSSELNVNALELEDSALYLCASNLGGTGFQPQHFGDGTRLSIL.

This clone was picked up one time. V and J are TRBV4-1 and TRBJ2-7, with a possible D match to TRBD2 (6 bases). The CDR3 loop spans 16 amino acids. V lost 3 bases and J 1 base, leaving 16 bases between the germline ends. CDR1 MGHRA and CDR2 YSYEKL come from the germline V gene. CDR3 region: CASSHGKGRGSYEQYF. The CDR3 nucleotides are TGCGCCAGCAGCCACGGGAAGGGACGGGGGTCCTACGAGCAGTACTTC.

V is TRBV18 and J is TRBJ2-7; D is possibly TRBD1 (7 bases). V lost 1 base and J 4 bases, leaving 14 bases between the germline ends. Germline V gene lookup returns CDR1 KGHSH and CDR2 LQKENI. This CDR3 is 15 amino acids long. CDR3 loop: CASSPRQGGFYEQYF. The DNA of the CDR3 is TGTGCCAGCTCACCACGCCAGGGGGGATTTTACGAGCAGTACTTC.

This rearrangement joins TRBV27 to TRBJ1-2, with D possibly matching TRBD1 (5 bases). The CDR3 contains 17 residues. V was trimmed by 0 bases and J by 4 bases, leaving 18 bases between them. The germline V gene has CDR1 MNHEY and CDR2 SMNVEV (reference sequence). The CDR3 nucleotides are TGTGCCAGCAGTTTATCGAACACTGCCGGGGGGTCCTATGGCTACACCTTC. Protein product: CASSLSNTAGGSYGYTF.

The V and J genes are TRBV7-9 and TRBJ1-1; D is ambiguous. V dropped 1 base and J dropped 11 bases, with 11 bases sitting between them. The germline gives CDR1 SEHNR, CDR2 FQNEAQ (reference sequence). The CDR3 is 12 amino acids. CDR3 sequence (DNA): TGTGCCAGCAGCTTAGGCGGGCGCGTGGCTTTCTTT. Its translation: CASSLGGRVAFF.

This clone was seen more than once but under ten times. This same CDR3 is encoded by further DNA sequences in the sample. V and J are TRBV2 and TRBJ1-1; D gene unclear. V was pared by 3 bases and J by 1 base, with 6 bases between. This CDR3 contains 13 residues. Germline-derived CDR1 and CDR2 are SNHLY and FYNNEI. CDR3 residues: CASSDRWNTEAFF. The CDR3 bases are TGTGCCAGCAGTGACAGGTGGAACACTGAAGCTTTCTTT.

This sequence joins TRBV2 and TRBJ2-2; TRBD2 aligns across 7 bases. The length of the CDR3 is 16 residues. Germline lookup yields CDR1 SNHLY and CDR2 FYNNEI. After removal of 1 base from V and 1 base from J, the junction contained 3 bases not matched to a gene. The DNA for the CDR3 is TGTGCCAGCAGTGAAGTTGGCGGGGGGAACACCGGGGAGCTGTTTTTT. Protein: CASSEVGGGNTGELFF.

The J gene is TRBJ1-1, the V gene TRBV6-5; no clear D. CDR1 and CDR2 (germline): MNHEY, SVGAGI. The length of the CDR3 is 12 residues. The CDR3 DNA reads as TGTGCGACTAGGCAGGACGTCGCTGAAGCTTTCTTT. This encodes CATRQDVAEAFF.

V gene TRBV6-5 combines with J gene TRBJ1-2; possible D gene TRBD1, 5 bases. In germline, CDR1 is MNHEY, CDR2 SVGAGI. Trimming cost V 0 bases and J 8 bases, with 10 bases left between them. This CDR3 region has 13 residues. The CDR3 DNA reads TGTGCCAGCAGTTACTCGGGGGGTTGGGGCTACACCTTC. Its translation: CASSYSGGWGYTF.

This sequence joins TRBV5-1 and TRBJ1-2; D perhaps matches TRBD1 (6 bases). CDR1 is SGHRS, CDR2 YFSETQ, per germline. The CDR3 covers 13 residues. V lost 5 bases to trimming and J lost 3 bases, with 11 bases between them. Here the CDR3 reads CASRRSGDYGYTF. CDR3 bases: TGCGCCAGCAGGAGGTCAGGGGACTATGGCTACACCTTC.

The rearrangement joins TRBV19 to TRBJ2-7; D is unresolved. Per the germline V gene, CDR1 is LNHDA and CDR2 is SQIVND (reference sequence). The V end lost 10 bases, the J end lost 1 base, and 14 bases lay between the germline ends. This CDR3 region has 13 residues. CDR3 sequence (DNA): TGTGCCACCTCGACGGTAGCTTCCTACGAGCAGTACTTC. As protein: CATSTVASYEQYF.

In the case of this clone: This sample includes further DNA sequences coding for the same CDR3. The V and J genes are TRBV27 and TRBJ2-7; 12 bases map to TRBD1. The CDR3 runs 15 residues. CDR1 is MNHEY and CDR2 is SMNVEV in the germline V gene (reference sequence). V dropped 3 bases and J dropped 3; count of bases not matched to a gene: 3. CDR3 nucleotides: TGTGCCAGCAGTTTGGGACAGGGGGCTTTCTACGAGCAGTACTTC. This gives the protein CASSLGQGAFYEQYF.